Following are 3 T cell receptor beta chains from one sample sequenced in a study of T cells in localized non-small cell lung cancer. This table comes from immunoSEQ multiplex PCR, and its TCRdb copy is limited to in-frame clones, with some not included. The sample shows under 70,000 clones, roughly 88% of them seen only once. The specimen comprised peripheral blood, sampled before any cancer treatment. The receptors were sampled from a woman aged 40-69 years with stage I lung adenocarcinoma.

CDR3 region: CASSVVGALNTEAFF. The CDR3 DNA is TGTGCCAGCAGCGTAGTCGGGGCGCTGAACACTGAAGCTTTCTTT. This chain uses TRBV9 with TRBJ1-1; D perhaps matches TRBD1 (5 bases). The CDR3 has 15 amino acids. CDR1 is SGDLS and CDR2 is YYNGEE in the germline V gene. V was shortened by 0 bases and J by 0 bases, with 9 bases between the two germline ends.

This clone was recorded once. The chain is built from TRBV5-8 and TRBJ1-5, with D possibly being TRBD1 (5 bases). This CDR3 comprises 15 residues. CDR1 SGHTS and CDR2 YDEGEE come from the germline V gene. V was pared by 1 base and J by 0 bases, with 8 bases between. CDR3 region: CASSLPGTSNQPQHF. CDR3 bases: TGTGCCAGCAGCTTGCCCGGGACTAGCAATCAGCCCCAGCATTTT. The entire variable domain, with the rest obtained from reference TRBV5-8 and TRBJ1-5, is as follows: EAGVTQSPTHLIKTRGQQATLRCSPISGHTSVYWYQQALGLGLQFLLWYDEGEERNRGNFPPRFSGRQFPNYSSELNVNALELEDSALYLCASSLPGTSNQPQHFGDGTRLSIL.

The chain joins TRBV19 to TRBJ2-2, with D perhaps assigned TRBD1 or TRBD2 (5 bases each). The V end lost 6 bases, the J end lost 4 bases, and 12 bases lay between the germline ends. Germline CDR1 LNHDA, CDR2 SQIVND (reference sequence). The CDR3 runs 14 residues. CDR3 residues: CASRWGSRTGELFF. The CDR3 DNA reads as TGTGCCAGTAGATGGGGGTCGCGCACCGGGGAGCTGTTTTTT.